The subject of this entry is one TCR beta chain. This sample is part of a study of blood T cells in healthy people across ages. This CDR3 is 15 amino acids long. The V end was cut by 2 bases, the J end by 6 bases, with 15 bases between. Germline-derived CDR1 and CDR2 are SGHTA and FQGNSA. Primers used in a second PCR of about 7 to 11 cycles were a sample-barcoded 5' primer and a J-beta primer mix. TCRdb reprocessed the 5' RACE reads via MiXCR and lists one record per CDR3 protein. Of 540,000 or so distinct CDR3 sequences in the sample, roughly 43% were seen once. V is TRBV7-2 and J is TRBJ2-3, with D tentatively TRBD2 (5 bases). The sample consisted of blood. The sequence derives from a man older than 75 in good health. Written as DNA, the CDR3 is TGTGCCAGCAGCTTAAGTAGCCCGGGCGGGGATACGCAGTATTTT. It encodes CASSLSSPGGDTQYF.